A selection of T cell receptor beta chains follows, all from one sample in a study of shared clonotypes between healthy human individuals. The table came from immunoSEQ multiplex PCR; TCRdb's copy has only in-frame clones and leaves some out. Among a few million clones listed, 85% to 95% were seen once. The specimen was naive CD4+ T cells from PBMCs. These receptors all come from a young man in good health. Some clones in this sample may be carry-over from other donors' samples. The CDR3 runs from the conserved cysteine through the conserved F or W. Fields, in order: V gene, CDR3 length, J gene, D gene, clone size, CDR3 protein, CDR3 DNA. A D gene is named only where the DNA matches it firmly. Clone size is given for some rows only: seen once, a few or many times, or a class if the clone is expanded.

>TRBV5-1|15|TRBJ1-4|TRBD1|NA
CASSSGQAINEKLFF
TGCGCCAGCAGCTCAGGACAGGCGATTAATGAAAAACTGTTTTTT
>TRBV6-5|15|TRBJ2-1|TRBD2|NA
CASSLLALSNNEQFF
TGTGCCAGCAGTCTACTAGCGTTAAGTAACAATGAGCAGTTCTTC
>TRBV27|14|TRBJ1-1|NA|NA
CASSEQDPDTEAFF
TGTGCCAGCAGTGAACAGGATCCCGACACTGAAGCTTTCTTT
>TRBV7-3|13|TRBJ2-7|NA|NA
CASSFGPRTEQYF
TGTGCCAGCAGCTTTGGGCCGCGCACAGAGCAGTACTTC
>TRBV6-1|14|TRBJ1-4|NA|few
CASKVDRINEKLFF
TGTGCCAGCAAGGTGGACAGAATTAATGAAAAACTGTTTTTT
>TRBV18|11|TRBJ2-5|NA|NA
CASSPGETQYF
TGTGCCAGCTCACCGGGCGAGACCCAGTACTTC
>TRBV6-1|12|TRBJ2-7|NA|NA
CAGGTYSYEQYF
TGTGCCGGAGGGACATACTCCTACGAGCAGTACTTC
>TRBV10-3|11|TRBJ2-3|NA|NA
CAILSTDTQYF
TGTGCCATCCTCTCCACAGATACGCAGTATTTT
>TRBV5-1|17|TRBJ2-7|TRBD1|NA
CASSLLPQGQGSYEQYF
TGCGCCAGCAGCTTACTCCCCCAGGGACAGGGTTCCTACGAGCAGTACTTC
>TRBV15|14|TRBJ2-3|NA|NA
CATSRTASTDTQYF
TGTGCCACCAGCCGGACAGCGAGCACAGATACGCAGTATTTT
>TRBV29-1|13|TRBJ1-1|NA|NA
CSVEGHFETEAFF
TGCAGCGTTGAAGGGCACTTTGAAACTGAAGCTTTCTTT
>TRBV7-2|13|TRBJ2-3|NA|NA
CASSLGSGDTQYF
TGTGCCAGCAGCTTGGGGAGTGGAGATACGCAGTATTTT
>TRBV7-9|15|TRBJ2-7|TRBD2|once
CASSKGLAGAYEQYF
TGTGCCAGCAGCAAAGGACTAGCGGGAGCCTACGAGCAGTACTTC
>TRBV25-1|14|TRBJ2-3|NA|NA
CASSEFGARDTQYF
TGTGCCAGCAGTGAATTCGGGGCCAGGGATACGCAGTATTTT
>TRBV10-1|15|TRBJ2-2|TRBD2|NA
CASSDRGTSRGELFF
TGCGCCAGCAGTGATCGGGGGACTAGCCGGGGGGAGCTGTTTTTT
>TRBV2|15|TRBJ1-3|TRBD1|NA
CASSVDRGSGNTIYF
TGTGCCAGCAGTGTAGACAGGGGCTCTGGAAACACCATATATTTT
>TRBV7-2|16|TRBJ1-2|NA|NA
CASSGVPGQQPYGYTF
TGTGCCAGCAGCGGAGTACCGGGACAACAGCCTTATGGCTACACCTTC
>TRBV27|13|TRBJ1-2|NA|NA
CASSFRALYGYTF
TGTGCCAGCAGTTTTCGAGCGCTCTATGGCTACACCTTC
>TRBV29-1|11|TRBJ2-7|NA|NA
CSVVGSGEQYF
TGCAGCGTTGTCGGCTCTGGCGAGCAGTACTTC
>TRBV9|16|TRBJ2-1|TRBD2|once
CASSVVLAGGPAEQFF
TGTGCCAGCAGCGTAGTCCTAGCGGGAGGGCCGGCTGAGCAGTTCTTC
>TRBV5-6|14|TRBJ2-1|NA|NA
CASSLDLSYNEQFF
TGTGCCAGCAGCTTGGATCTTTCGTACAATGAGCAGTTCTTC
>TRBV5-1|15|TRBJ2-5|NA|NA
CASSPLLAAQETQYF
TGCGCCAGCAGCCCCCTACTGGCAGCCCAAGAGACCCAGTACTTC
>TRBV28|13|TRBJ1-2|NA|NA
CASSPRELYGYTF
TGTGCCAGCAGCCCTCGGGAGTTATATGGCTACACCTTC
>TRBV2|14|TRBJ2-1|NA|NA
CASSESGAYNEQFF
TGTGCCAGCAGTGAGTCGGGAGCCTACAATGAGCAGTTCTTC
>TRBV7-2|14|TRBJ2-5|NA|once
CASSLGAFQETQYF
TGTGCCAGCAGCTTAGGGGCTTTCCAAGAGACCCAGTACTTC
>TRBV6-1|12|TRBJ2-7|TRBD1|NA
CATRDRVYEQYF
TGTGCCACCCGGGACAGGGTGTACGAGCAGTACTTC
>TRBV11-3|12|TRBJ2-3|NA|NA
CASSPNTDTQYF
TGTGCCAGCAGCCCAAACACAGATACGCAGTATTTT
>TRBV21-1|19|TRBJ2-1|NA|NA
CASSTLAGQGSSSYNEQFF
TGTGCCAGCAGCACGCTAGCGGGCCAAGGTTCTAGCTCCTACAATGAGCAGTTCTTC
>TRBV4-1|15|TRBJ2-3|NA|NA
CASSLLGGRTDTQYF
TGCGCCAGCAGCCTCCTGGGAGGACGCACAGATACGCAGTATTTT
>TRBV28|17|TRBJ2-5|NA|once
CASSLVGVGWPQETQYF
TGTGCCAGCAGTTTAGTGGGAGTTGGATGGCCTCAAGAGACCCAGTACTTC
>TRBV7-2|14|TRBJ2-3|NA|NA
CASSLVSPPDTQYF
TGTGCCAGCAGCTTAGTCAGCCCCCCAGATACGCAGTATTTT
>TRBV27|17|TRBJ1-5|NA|NA
CASSLWAGGGRDQPQHF
TGTGCCAGCAGTTTATGGGCCGGCGGGGGGCGAGATCAGCCCCAGCATTTT
>TRBV6-5|13|TRBJ2-7|NA|NA
CASSYRQGNEQYF
TGTGCCAGCAGTTACAGGCAGGGGAACGAGCAGTACTTC
>TRBV2|18|TRBJ2-4|NA|once
CASSEGGITLLAKNIQYF
TGTGCCAGCAGTGAGGGGGGCATCACCCTACTAGCCAAAAACATTCAGTACTTC
>TRBV19|17|TRBJ2-5|NA|NA
CASSIDGQLRSQETQYF
TGTGCCAGTAGTATAGACGGACAGCTCCGGTCACAAGAGACCCAGTACTTC
>TRBV7-2|14|TRBJ2-5|NA|NA
CASSLGPGLETQYF
TGTGCCAGCAGCTTAGGACCTGGGTTAGAGACCCAGTACTTC
>TRBV12-5|15|TRBJ1-3|NA|NA
CASAGKDVSGNTIYF
TGTGCTAGTGCCGGAAAAGACGTTTCTGGAAACACCATATATTTT
>TRBV12-5|14|TRBJ1-5|TRBD1|NA
CASGRQGALQPQHF
TGTGCTAGTGGCCGACAGGGGGCGTTGCAGCCCCAGCATTTT
>TRBV18|15|TRBJ1-4|NA|NA
CASSPRPGANEKLFF
TGTGCCAGCTCACCACGGCCGGGAGCTAATGAAAAACTGTTTTTT
>TRBV11-2|14|TRBJ2-5|NA|NA
CASSLSPRGETQYF
TGTGCCAGCAGCTTATCCCCGAGGGGGGAGACCCAGTACTTC
>TRBV6-5|15|TRBJ1-1|NA|NA
CASSYSSRGVTEAFF
TGTGCCAGCAGTTACTCGTCACGGGGGGTCACTGAAGCTTTCTTT
>TRBV10-2|14|TRBJ1-4|NA|NA
CASRIGGTNEKLFF
TGCGCCAGCAGGATAGGGGGGACTAATGAAAAACTGTTTTTT
>TRBV5-6|16|TRBJ2-2|TRBD1|NA
CASSYDRGSITGELFF
TGTGCCAGCAGCTATGACAGGGGGTCGATCACCGGGGAGCTGTTTTTT
>TRBV5-1|14|TRBJ1-3|NA|once
CASSLGPSGNTIYF
TGCGCCAGCAGCTTGGGTCCGTCTGGAAACACCATATATTTT
>TRBV28|17|TRBJ1-2|TRBD1|NA
CASTPRAGGRLHYGYTF
TGTGCCAGCACCCCCAGGGCAGGGGGCCGCCTACACTATGGCTACACCTTC
>TRBV5-1|15|TRBJ1-4|TRBD1|NA
CASSFGGTAGEKLFF
TGCGCCAGCAGCTTTGGTGGGACAGCGGGTGAAAAACTGTTTTTT
>TRBV18|14|TRBJ1-3|TRBD1|few
CASSAGQGTNTIYF
TGTGCCAGCTCAGCAGGACAGGGGACAAACACCATATATTTT
>TRBV18|14|TRBJ1-5|NA|NA
CASSPGVGNQPQHF
TGTGCCAGCTCACCGGGGGTCGGCAATCAGCCCCAGCATTTT
>TRBV28|16|TRBJ1-1|NA|NA
CASSLWSPVGNTEAFF
TGTGCCAGCAGTTTATGGAGTCCGGTGGGAAACACTGAAGCTTTCTTT
>TRBV9|14|TRBJ1-5|NA|NA
CASSVDWRGQPQHF
TGTGCCAGCAGCGTAGACTGGAGAGGTCAGCCCCAGCATTTT
>TRBV5-4|17|TRBJ1-3|TRBD1|NA
CASSSGTEYNSGNTIYF
TGTGCCAGCAGCTCCGGGACAGAATATAACTCTGGAAACACCATATATTTT
>TRBV11-2|13|TRBJ1-5|NA|NA
CASSQGGDQPQHF
TGTGCCAGCAGCCAAGGGGGGGATCAGCCCCAGCATTTT
>TRBV5-4|15|TRBJ2-1|NA|NA
CASSLARSSYNEQFF
TGTGCCAGCAGCTTGGCGCGGAGCTCCTACAATGAGCAGTTCTTC
>TRBV28|11|TRBJ2-2|NA|NA
CASILHGELFF
TGTGCCAGCATCCTACACGGGGAGCTGTTTTTT
>TRBV18|14|TRBJ2-7|NA|NA
CASSPTVVGYEQYF
TGTGCCAGCTCACCCACCGTGGTTGGGTACGAGCAGTACTTC